Following are 29 T cell receptor beta chains from one sample sequenced in a study of OX40 agonist ivuxolimab in advanced cancers. Some clones are missing from TCRdb's copy, which holds only in-frame ones; the method was immunoSEQ multiplex PCR. In the table there are around 71,000 clones, approximately 86% of which are singletons. This specimen consisted of CD4+ or CD8+ T cells sorted from blood, obtained in a trial of the OX40 agonist ivuxolimab. Receptor source: an adult with an advanced solid tumor such as melanoma, head and neck, liver or kidney cancer.

The rearrangement joins TRBV11-3 to TRBJ2-2; the D gene is possibly TRBD2 (6 bases). Deletions cut 5 bases from V and 4 bases from J, with 17 bases between. Germline CDR1 and CDR2: SGHNT and YENEEA. The CDR3 sequence is 16 residues long. The CDR3 loop is CASSRPGLTTTGELFF. The CDR3 DNA sequence: TGTGCCAGCAGCCGACCGGGACTTACAACCACCGGGGAGCTGTTTTTT.

This chain joins TRBV7-6 and TRBJ2-4; weak D call: TRBD1 (6 bases). The germline V gene encodes CDR1 SGHVS and CDR2 FNYEAQ. V was cut by 4 bases and J by 3 bases, with 16 bases left in between. The CDR3 runs 16 residues. For the CDR3, the DNA is TGTGCCAGCAGCTCAATCAGGGGTTTGGGCAAAAACATTCAGTACTTC. This translates into CASSSIRGLGKNIQYF.

This chain connects TRBV28 to TRBJ1-2; D is ambiguous. V was clipped by 3 bases and J by 3 bases, with 8 bases between them. CDR3 length: 13 residues. The germline V gene encodes CDR1 MDHEN and CDR2 SYDVKM. The CDR3 nucleotides are TGTGCCAGCAGTTTGAGGCTAGACTATGGCTACACCTTC. Encoded protein: CASSLRLDYGYTF.

There are a few counts of this clone. The sample has other DNA sequences that encode this CDR3 too. V usage is TRBV6-1 and J usage is TRBJ1-5; D might be TRBD1 (6 bases). Germline V CDR1 and CDR2: MNHNS, SASEGT. This CDR3 has 14 residues. The V gene lost 7 bases and the J gene lost 3 bases, with 13 bases spanning the gap. The CDR3 reads CASNPTGSNQPQHF. Written as DNA, the CDR3 is TGTGCCAGCAATCCGACAGGTTCCAATCAGCCCCAGCATTTT.

This clone was seen just once. CDR3 sequence reads: CSVSGGGFGTDTQYF. CDR3 DNA: TGCAGCGTTTCGGGAGGGGGGTTTGGCACAGATACGCAGTATTTT. The rearrangement uses TRBV29-1 and TRBJ2-3; TRBD2 matches at 8 bases. This CDR3 region has 15 residues. The germline CDR1 and CDR2 sequences are SQVTM and ANQGSEA. Trimming cost V 5 bases and J 1 base; bases outside gene matches: 8.

J is TRBJ1-1 and V is TRBV30; a weak D match, TRBD1 (5 bases). The length of the CDR3 is 13 residues. The V gene's germline CDR1 is GTSNPN and CDR2 SVGIG (reference sequence). The V end lost 3 bases, the J end lost 3 bases, and 11 bases lay between the germline ends. The CDR3 protein is CAWRGGRDTEAFF. CDR3 DNA: TGTGCCTGGAGGGGAGGCAGGGACACTGAAGCTTTCTTT.

The chain recombines TRBV6-5 with TRBJ2-7; TRBD2 matches at 11 bases. Trimming removed 2 bases from V and 1 base from J; junction bases left unmatched: 4. This CDR3 is 16 amino acids long. CDR1 and CDR2 (germline): MNHEY, SVGAGI. In DNA, the CDR3 is TGTGCCAGCAGTTACGGGGGGACTAGCGGATCCTACGAGCAGTACTTC. Translation gives CASSYGGTSGSYEQYF.

The chain recombines TRBV7-2 with TRBJ2-3; 10 bases align to TRBD1. The CDR3 consists of 16 residues. With 5 bases clipped from V and 2 bases from J, the junction kept 7 bases outside the gene matches. Germline V lookup: CDR1 SGHTA, CDR2 FQGNSA. CDR3: CASSQRGTGDTDTQYF. CDR3 coding DNA: TGTGCCAGCAGCCAGAGGGGGACAGGGGACACAGATACGCAGTATTTT. Full variable domain (outside the CDR3, taken from reference TRBV7-2 and TRBJ2-3): GAGVSQSPSNKVTEKGKDVELRCDPISGHTALYWYRQSLGQGLEFLIYFQGNSAPDKSGLPSDRFSAERTGGSVSTLTIQRTQQEDSAVYLCASSQRGTGDTDTQYFGPGTRLTVL.

In its sample, this clone was seen a few times. V is TRBV9 and J is TRBJ2-2; D not certain. CDR1 and CDR2 from the germline V gene are SGDLS and YYNGEE. V dropped 3 bases and J dropped 6 bases, with 9 bases sitting between them. This CDR3 has 13 amino acids. CDR3 bases: TGTGCCAGCAGCGCTGTCATGGCCGGGGAGCTGTTTTTT. This encodes CASSAVMAGELFF.

J is TRBJ2-1 and V is TRBV7-2, with 7 bases aligning to TRBD2. The CDR3 is 18 residues long. The V and J ends lost 7 bases and 0 bases, in that order; junction bases with no gene match: 15. CDR1 and CDR2 from the germline V gene are SGHTA and FQGNSA. CDR3 loop: CASNENPTLAVSYNEQFF. The CDR3 nucleotides read TGTGCCAGCAACGAGAACCCCACTCTAGCGGTCTCCTACAATGAGCAGTTCTTC.

The rearrangement links TRBV6-6 to TRBJ2-1, with 9 positions matching TRBD1. The J segment lost 5 bases and the V segment lost 6 bases, leaving 5 bases of the junction unmatched. Germline V CDR1 and CDR2: MNHNY, SVGAGI (reference sequence). The CDR3 contains 14 residues. DNA of the CDR3: TGTGCCAGCAGCCAGGACAGGGGACACAATGAGCAGTTCTTC. Protein: CASSQDRGHNEQFF.

This clone showed up just once. This chain joins TRBV9 and TRBJ2-1; TRBD2 matches at 12 bases. The germline gives CDR1 SGDLS, CDR2 YYNGEE. V dropped 0 bases and J dropped 5; count of bases not matched to a gene: 6. This CDR3 is built from 17 residues. The CDR3 region is CASSVGFTSGRHNEQFF. The CDR3, as DNA: TGTGCCAGCAGCGTAGGATTCACTAGCGGGAGGCACAATGAGCAGTTCTTC.

This chain uses TRBV9 with TRBJ2-2; 7 nucleotides agree with TRBD2. The length of the CDR3 is 16 residues. The germline V gene has CDR1 SGDLS and CDR2 YYNGEE. V gave up 4 bases and J gave up 1 base; unmatched junction bases: 7. CDR3 nucleotides: TGTGCCAGCAGCCCCCAAGCGGGACGGAACACCGGGGAGCTGTTTTTT. This gives the protein CASSPQAGRNTGELFF.

This rearrangement joins TRBV5-1 to TRBJ2-2; D unresolved. Germline V gene sequence: CDR1 SGHRS, CDR2 YFSETQ. Deletions cut 4 bases from V and 3 bases from J, with 4 bases between. The CDR3 extends over 12 amino acids. The CDR3 nucleotides are TGCGCCAGCAGCCTTTACACCGGGGAGCTGTTTTTT. Protein: CASSLYTGELFF.

The chain combines TRBV29-1 with TRBJ2-2; D remains unclear. The CDR3 consists of 13 residues. V lost 5 bases and J 2 bases, leaving 9 bases between the germline ends. Germline lookup yields CDR1 SQVTM and CDR2 ANQGSEA. The CDR3 DNA is TGCAGCGTTTCTGAGTTAAACACCGGGGAGCTGTTTTTT. Amino acids: CSVSELNTGELFF.

This chain joins TRBV10-3 and TRBJ2-7; TRBD1 matches at 9 bases. Per the germline V gene, CDR1 is ENHRY and CDR2 is SYGVKD. V shed 2 bases and J 2 bases; nucleotides not matched to a gene: 7. The CDR3 extends over 16 amino acids. Written as DNA, the CDR3 is TGTGCCATCAGTGAGGGGGACAGGGCCGAAACCTACGAGCAGTACTTC. This sequence encodes CAISEGDRAETYEQYF.

The gene calls are TRBV5-1 and TRBJ1-3; 10 nucleotides agree with TRBD1. Germline CDR1 is SGHRS and CDR2 is YFSETQ. With V trimmed by 4 bases and J by 4 bases, 5 bases remained unmatched. The CDR3 has 15 residues. The CDR3 coding sequence is TGCGCCAGCAGCACAGACAGGGGGCAGGGAAACACCATATATTTT. Amino acid sequence: CASSTDRGQGNTIYF.

The chain has TRBV4-1 and TRBJ1-2, with a tentative D call TRBD1 (6 bases). V was trimmed by 0 bases and J by 0 bases, leaving 14 bases between them. This CDR3 region has 17 residues. Germline V CDR1 and CDR2: MGHRA, YSYEKL. CDR3 in DNA: TGCGCCAGCAGCCAAGAGTTTGGGGGCCCAACTAACTATGGCTACACCTTC. It encodes CASSQEFGGPTNYGYTF.

The chain uses TRBV5-1 and TRBJ2-1, with D perhaps matching TRBD2 (5 bases). Deletions cut 4 bases from V and 4 bases from J, with 15 bases between. The germline V gene encodes CDR1 SGHRS and CDR2 YFSETQ. The CDR3 consists of 15 residues. The CDR3 DNA reads as TGCGCCAGCAGCCCACCGTCCGGACTTTACAATGAGCAGTTCTTC. It encodes CASSPPSGLYNEQFF.

The genes are TRBV7-2 and TRBJ2-7; D call uncertain. V shed 3 bases and J shed 1 base, with 13 bases lying between them. There are 15 residues in the CDR3. The germline V gene has CDR1 SGHTA and CDR2 FQGNSA. CDR3 DNA: TGTGCCAGCAGCTTTTCGGTCCAGCGATCCTACGAGCAGTACTTC. It is translated as CASSFSVQRSYEQYF.

The chain links TRBV19 to TRBJ1-4, with a weak D call TRBD1 (5 bases). Between the trimmed V and J ends, which lost 4 bases and 8 bases, there was a span of 14 bases. Germline values: CDR1 LNHDA, CDR2 SQIVND (reference sequence). This CDR3 contains 14 residues. The CDR3 nucleotides read TGTGCCAGTAGTACGGGGACGGAATTCGAAAAACTGTTTTTT. Its translation is CASSTGTEFEKLFF.

The chain employs TRBV18 and TRBJ1-1, with D maybe TRBD1 (6 bases). Germline V lookup: CDR1 KGHSH, CDR2 LQKENI. The V gene lost 2 bases and the J gene lost 0 bases, with 13 bases spanning the gap. The CDR3 sequence is 16 residues long. CDR3 DNA: TGTGCCAGCTCACCATTTTCCGGACAGATGAACACTGAAGCTTTCTTT. Translated: CASSPFSGQMNTEAFF.

V usage is TRBV28 and J usage is TRBJ1-1; tentatively, D is TRBD1 (6 bases). CDR1 is MDHEN and CDR2 is SYDVKM in the germline V gene. V gave up 2 bases and J gave up 7 bases, with 8 bases separating them. The CDR3 runs 12 residues. CDR3 protein: CASSLRGHEAFF. The CDR3 coding sequence is TGTGCCAGCAGTTTACGGGGGCATGAAGCTTTCTTT.

The chain carries TRBV6-1 and TRBJ1-5; D gene uncertain. Between the trimmed V and J ends, which lost 5 bases and 7 bases, there was a span of 15 bases. Germline V gene lookup returns CDR1 MNHNS and CDR2 SASEGT. This CDR3 has 14 amino acids. The CDR3 DNA reads TGTGCCAGCAGTTCTGACGAGGCAGTGCAGCCCCAGCATTTT. This sequence encodes CASSSDEAVQPQHF.

The chain links TRBV19 to TRBJ2-7, with a weak D call TRBD1 (5 bases). The ends were cut back, 3 bases at V and 4 bases at J, with 16 bases in the middle. Germline CDR1 is LNHDA and CDR2 is SQIVND (reference sequence). The CDR3 has 15 residues. CDR3 in DNA: TGTGCCAGTAGTATTAAAGGGGTCCAACCTTACGAGCAGTACTTC. The encoded protein is CASSIKGVQPYEQYF.

This chain connects TRBV28 to TRBJ1-3; TRBD1 is a possible D gene (5 bases). V lost 5 bases and J lost 9, with 20 bases in between. CDR3 length: 15 residues. Germline V gene data show CDR1 as MDHEN and CDR2 as SYDVKM. The CDR3 DNA follows: TGTGCCAGCAGTGCCACTGACAGCCCGGGGGGCACCATATATTTT. The encoded protein is CASSATDSPGGTIYF.

The CDR3 nucleotides read TGTGCCAGCAGCTTACGAAGCGGGAAACTCTACGAGCAGTACTTC. Amino acids: CASSLRSGKLYEQYF. J is TRBJ2-7 and V is TRBV7-2; TRBD2 matches 7 bases. This CDR3 has 15 amino acids. Looked up from germline, CDR1 is SGHTA and CDR2 is FQGNSA. Trimming at V came to 2 bases and at J to 3 bases, leaving 7 bases not matched to a gene. Filled out from reference TRBV7-2 and TRBJ2-7, the complete variable domain reads GAGVSQSPSNKVTEKGKDVELRCDPISGHTALYWYRQSLGQGLEFLIYFQGNSAPDKSGLPSDRFSAERTGGSVSTLTIQRTQQEDSAVYLCASSLRSGKLYEQYFGPGTRLTVT.

This clone turned up a few times. The gene calls are TRBV7-2 and TRBJ2-7, with TRBD1 matching 7 bases. J was trimmed by 3 bases and V by 2 bases; bases with no gene match: 7. The CDR3 sequence is 15 residues long. The germline gives CDR1 SGHTA, CDR2 FQGNSA. CDR3 nucleotide sequence: TGTGCCAGCAGCTTACGAGGACAGGACCGCTACGAGCAGTACTTC. Protein product: CASSLRGQDRYEQYF. Full variable domain (outside the CDR3, taken from reference TRBV7-2 and TRBJ2-7): GAGVSQSPSNKVTEKGKDVELRCDPISGHTALYWYRQSLGQGLEFLIYFQGNSAPDKSGLPSDRFSAERTGGSVSTLTIQRTQQEDSAVYLCASSLRGQDRYEQYFGPGTRLTVT.

This chain connects TRBV6-1 to TRBJ2-3, with TRBD2 matching over 7 bases. CDR1 and CDR2 (germline): MNHNS, SASEGT. The V and J ends lost 4 bases and 0 bases, in that order; junction bases with no gene match: 7. This CDR3 spans 16 amino acids. CDR3 in amino acids: CASSALLAPSTDTQYF. DNA for the CDR3: TGTGCCAGCAGTGCCTTACTAGCGCCTAGCACAGATACGCAGTATTTT.